Described below is a single TCR beta chain sequence and its context. The data derive from a study of blood T cell repertoires in COVID-19. Study at large: T cells, B-cell-depleted T cells, or PBMCs supplied cDNA or gDNA.

In the original analysis: Scientists estimated how many nucleated cells there were by amplifying reference gene primers. Data came from immunoSEQ multiplex PCR; TCRdb stores just in-frame clones and leaves some out. The DNA gave D and trimming, while V, J and clone size come from that table. The sample has 250,000 to 300,000 clones, 80% to 90% seen once. V trimming: 4 bases; J trimming: 2 bases; junction bases outside the gene matches: 3. The CDR3 covers 14 residues. Germline CDR1 reads SQVTM; CDR2 reads ANQGSEA. The chain is built from TRBV29-1 and TRBJ1-3, with TRBD1 identical over 9 bases. This sequence was found in a woman aged 70 to 79 with acute or convalescent COVID-19. Sample: peripheral blood. The CDR3 DNA follows: TGCAGCGTTGTTTGGACAGGGGCTGGAAACACCATATATTTT. Its translation is CSVVWTGAGNTIYF.